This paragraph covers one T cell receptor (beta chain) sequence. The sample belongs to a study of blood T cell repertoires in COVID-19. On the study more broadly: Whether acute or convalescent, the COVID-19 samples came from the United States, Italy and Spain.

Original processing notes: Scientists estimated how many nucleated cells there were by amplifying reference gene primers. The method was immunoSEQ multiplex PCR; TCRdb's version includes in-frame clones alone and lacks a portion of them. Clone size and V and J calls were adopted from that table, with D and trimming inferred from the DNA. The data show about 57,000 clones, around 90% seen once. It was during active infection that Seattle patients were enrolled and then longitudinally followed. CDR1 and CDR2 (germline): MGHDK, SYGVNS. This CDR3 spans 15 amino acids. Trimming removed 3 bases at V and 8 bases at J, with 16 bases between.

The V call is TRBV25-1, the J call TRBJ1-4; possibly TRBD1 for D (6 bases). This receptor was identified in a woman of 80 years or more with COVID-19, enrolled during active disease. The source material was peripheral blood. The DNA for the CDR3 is TGTGCCAGCAGTGAGTTAACAGGGTTCGGGGAAAAACTGTTTTTT. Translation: CASSELTGFGEKLFF.